The 22 T cell receptor beta chains listed next were all sequenced from one sample in a study of blood T cell repertoires in COVID-19. TCRdb's table, derived via immunoSEQ multiplex PCR, lists solely in-frame clones and lacks some. The sample has 120,000 or so clones; 69% are singletons. The specimen sequenced was peripheral blood. The receptors were gathered from a woman between 65 and 79 years old with acute or convalescent COVID-19.

The V and J genes are TRBV4-3 and TRBJ1-2, with TRBD1 matching over 8 bases. CDR1 is LGHNA and CDR2 is YSLEER in the germline V gene. The CDR3 length is 14 residues. V lost 5 bases to trimming and J lost 8 bases; unmatched junction nucleotides: 10. Written as DNA, the CDR3 is TGCGCCAGCAGCAGCCTGACAGGGGTGCAGGGCTACACCTTC. Protein sequence: CASSSLTGVQGYTF.

The CDR3 is CASRRQGVFGETQYF. CDR3 DNA: TGTGCCAGCAGAAGACAGGGCGTTTTTGGGGAGACCCAGTACTTC. V and J are TRBV2 and TRBJ2-5, with 7 bases that match TRBD1. J gave up 5 bases and V 6 bases, and 12 bases lay outside the gene matches. Germline loops: CDR1 SNHLY, CDR2 FYNNEI. This CDR3 is 15 amino acids long.

The rearrangement uses TRBV14 and TRBJ1-1, with D maybe TRBD1 (5 bases). V dropped 2 bases and J dropped 3 bases, with 10 bases sitting between them. CDR3 size: 14 residues. Germline CDR1 SGHDN, CDR2 FVKESK. CDR3 DNA sequence: TGTGCCAGCAGCCAATGGAAGGGGTACACTGAAGCTTTCTTT. It translates to CASSQWKGYTEAFF.

This chain connects TRBV15 to TRBJ1-3; D unresolved. Germline-derived CDR1 and CDR2 are LNHNV and YYDKDF (reference sequence). The CDR3 has 15 amino acids. Trimming took off 0 bases at V and 3 bases at J, with 9 bases between the two ends. The CDR3 nucleotides read TGTGCCACCAGCAGAGATCGGGGAGTTGGAAACACCATATATTTT. This translates into CATSRDRGVGNTIYF.

Worth noting for this clone: Since no conserved phenylalanine or tryptophan closes the CDR3, a read error is the likely cause. The DNA is omitted, as the CDR3 cannot be located on it reliably, and the CDR3 follows TCRdb's listing. This sequence joins TRBV3-1 (or the pseudogene TRBV3-2) and TRBJ1-2; TRBD1 reflects the table's D call only, with no check against the DNA. The CDR3 is made up of 12 amino acids, end residues included. The germline CDR1 and CDR2 sequences are LGHDT and YNNKEL (reference sequence). This CDR3 reads CASSQEEQGPPP.

The chain employs TRBV4-2 and TRBJ2-7; 9 bases line up with TRBD2. The junction had 6 bases not matched to a gene; V was cut back by 1 base and J by 5 bases. The CDR3 runs 15 residues. The V gene's germline CDR1 is LGHNA and CDR2 YNFKEQ. In nucleotides, the CDR3 is TGTGCCAGCAGCCAAGGGCTAGCGGGATTCGACGAGCAGTACTTC. As protein: CASSQGLAGFDEQYF.

This clone was counted between two and nine times. This chain joins TRBV6-5 and TRBJ1-2; possible D gene TRBD1, 5 bases. Trimming cost V 4 bases and J 8 bases, with 20 bases left between them. Germline CDR1 reads MNHEY; CDR2 reads SVGAGI. The CDR3 totals 15 residues. CDR3 nucleotide sequence: TGTGCCAGCAGTTCAGGCTCCCTCAGGGACTGGGGCTACACCTTC. This encodes CASSSGSLRDWGYTF.

The CDR3 sequence is CASSQAEAGANVLTF. Written as DNA, the CDR3 is TGCGCCAGCAGCCAAGCGGAGGCTGGGGCCAACGTCCTGACTTTC. The rearrangement links TRBV4-3 to TRBJ2-6; tentative D call: TRBD2 (5 bases). The CDR3 length is 15 residues. V shed 1 base and J shed 2 bases, with 6 bases lying between them. The germline V gene has CDR1 LGHNA and CDR2 YSLEER.

The rearrangement uses TRBV12-5 and TRBJ2-2, with TRBD1 matching 9 bases. After removal of 1 base from V and 6 bases from J, the junction contained 3 bases not matched to a gene. The CDR3 consists of 15 residues. CDR1 is LGHNT, CDR2 FRNRAP, per germline. This chain's CDR3 is CASGLGQGGPGELFF. The DNA for the CDR3 is TGTGCTAGTGGTTTGGGACAGGGGGGTCCCGGGGAGCTGTTTTTT.

This clone was picked up a small number of times. This chain joins TRBV29-1 and TRBJ2-4, with a possible D match to TRBD2 (6 bases). The CDR3 is 12 amino acids. Germline CDR1 SQVTM, CDR2 ANQGSEA. The V and J ends lost 5 bases and 12 bases respectively, with 17 bases between them. This chain's CDR3 is CSVWQGGTGQYF. In DNA form, the CDR3 reads TGCAGCGTTTGGCAGGGAGGTACGGGTCAGTACTTC. The full variable domain, completed using reference TRBV29-1 and TRBJ2-4, is SAVISQKPSRDICQRGTSLTIQCQVDSQVTMMFWYRQQPGQSLTLIATANQGSEATYESGFVIDKFPISRPNLTFSTLTVSNMSPEDSSIYLCSVWQGGTGQYFGAGTRLSVL.

The chain links TRBV29-1 to TRBJ1-2; D is possibly TRBD1 (6 bases). Trimming pared 6 bases from V and 5 bases from J, leaving 19 bases between. The CDR3 has 14 residues. Per the germline V gene, CDR1 is SQVTM and CDR2 is ANQGSEA. DNA of the CDR3: TGCAGCGTCCTTCCAGAGGGAAGGGGGTATGGCTACACCTTC. This translates into CSVLPEGRGYGYTF.

This rearrangement joins TRBV10-3 to TRBJ1-4; possible D gene TRBD1, 5 bases. V gave up 5 bases and J gave up 3 bases, with 19 bases separating them. CDR1 and CDR2 (germline): ENHRY, SYGVKD. The CDR3 spans 17 residues. The CDR3 DNA is TGTGCCATCAGTTCGGACACGACCCAAGGAGCTAATGAAAAACTGTTTTTT. It translates to CAISSDTTQGANEKLFF.

The chain has TRBV4-1 and TRBJ2-3; tentatively, D is TRBD2 (5 bases). Per the germline V gene, CDR1 is MGHRA and CDR2 is YSYEKL. The ends were cut back, 4 bases at V and 2 bases at J, with 10 bases in the middle. This CDR3 spans 14 amino acids. CDR3 sequence reads: CASSRGLNTDTQYF. In nucleotides, the CDR3 is TGCGCCAGCAGCCGAGGACTTAACACAGATACGCAGTATTTT.

This clone has a handful of counts. The V gene is TRBV7-9, the J gene TRBJ2-1, with TRBD2 matching over 10 bases. The V and J ends lost 1 base and 7 bases, in that order; junction bases with no gene match: 16. Germline-derived CDR1 and CDR2 are SEHNR and FQNEAQ (reference sequence). The CDR3 runs to 19 residues. CDR3 DNA: TGTGCCAGCAGCTTAGTCGGGAGCGGGAGGGCCCCTGCGGATAATGAGCAGTTCTTC. Amino acids: CASSLVGSGRAPADNEQFF.

The rearrangement links TRBV9 to TRBJ1-2; D remains ambiguous. The length of the CDR3 is 13 residues. The germline V and J ends were trimmed by 0 bases and 6 bases, with 9 bases remaining between them. Germline values: CDR1 SGDLS, CDR2 YYNGEE. Written as DNA, the CDR3 is TGTGCCAGCAGCGTAGGCGTGATGGATGGCTACACCTTC. It translates to CASSVGVMDGYTF.

The gene calls are TRBV29-1 and TRBJ2-5; TRBD1 is a possible D gene (6 bases). From germline, CDR1 is SQVTM and CDR2 ANQGSEA. The CDR3 has 13 residues. V gave up 6 bases and J gave up 7 bases, with 18 bases separating them. This CDR3 reads CSVETGPPRTQYF. CDR3 coding DNA: TGCAGCGTGGAGACAGGTCCACCACGGACCCAGTACTTC.

The table lists this clone with a few counts. The rearrangement links TRBV7-5 to TRBJ1-2; the D call of TRBD1 is as the table states it, not checked on the DNA. TRBV7-5 is designated a pseudogene. CDR3 length equals 13 residues. The CDR3 reads CARSFCDNLGYTF. The CDR3 DNA is TGTGCCAGAAGCTTCTGTGACAACCTAGGCTACACCTTC.

The V and J genes are TRBV10-3 and TRBJ2-3, with 11 bases matching TRBD2. The V gene's germline CDR1 is ENHRY and CDR2 SYGVKD. J was trimmed by 1 base and V by 6 bases; bases with no gene match: 6. CDR3 size: 16 residues. The CDR3 is CAISPGTSGRTDTQYF. The CDR3 DNA sequence: TGTGCCATCAGCCCCGGGACTAGCGGCCGCACAGATACGCAGTATTTT.

The J gene is TRBJ1-5, the V gene TRBV7-9, with D hard to call. Trimming shortened V by 5 bases and J by 5 bases, and 7 bases separated the two germline ends. CDR1 is SEHNR, CDR2 FQNEAQ, per germline (reference sequence). The CDR3 consists of 12 residues. The CDR3 protein is CASSHGDQPQHF. Here the CDR3 DNA reads TGTGCCAGCAGCCACGGGGATCAGCCCCAGCATTTT.

This clone was recorded at least ten times. V usage is TRBV15 and J usage is TRBJ2-1, with TRBD2 identical over 10 bases. The germline gives CDR1 LNHNV, CDR2 YYDKDF (reference sequence). J gave up 7 bases and V 8 bases, and 8 bases lay outside the gene matches. The CDR3 spans 14 residues. CDR3 nucleotides: TGTGCCACCCCCGAGCTAGCGGGAGAGAATGAGCAGTTCTTC. It yields the protein CATPELAGENEQFF.

This clone was detected ten times or more. This chain links TRBV7-2 with TRBJ2-1; 12 nucleotides match TRBD2. Germline assignment: CDR1 SGHTA and CDR2 FQGNSA. The V gene end was trimmed by 8 bases and the J gene end by 1 base; junction bases not matched to a gene: 6. CDR3 length: 16 residues. DNA of the CDR3: TGTGCCAGCGAGACTAGCGGGGGTCTATCCTACAATGAGCAGTTCTTC. Encoded protein: CASETSGGLSYNEQFF.

This clone was counted only a few times. DNA for the CDR3: TGTGCCAGCAGCTCGGGACAGGGGGGGTACCGGGAGCTGTTTTTT. It encodes CASSSGQGGYRELFF. The rearrangement links TRBV11-2 to TRBJ2-2; 11 positions agree with TRBD1. Trimming took 4 bases from V and 9 from J; bases not matched to a gene: 7. The CDR3 totals 15 residues. Germline lookup yields CDR1 SGHAT and CDR2 FQNNGV. Filled out from reference TRBV11-2 and TRBJ2-2, the complete variable domain reads EAGVAQSPRYKIIEKRQSVAFWCNPISGHATLYWYQQILGQGPKLLIQFQNNGVVDDSQLPKDRFSAERLKGVDSTLKIQPAKLEDSAVYLCASSSGQGGYRELFFGEGSRLTVL.